A selection of T cell receptor beta chains follows, all from one sample in a study of blood T cell repertoires in COVID-19. Measured with immunoSEQ multiplex PCR; TCRdb has only the in-frame clones, and not every one. The table has 190,000 or so clones, approximately 86% seen once; the top ten hold roughly 2.9%. Source material: peripheral blood. These receptors all stem from a woman aged 25 to 39 with active or convalescent COVID-19. Each CDR3 is given with its conserved first and last residue. A D gene is named only where the DNA matches it firmly. Expanded clones get a size class; other rows say once, few or many, or leave the size out.

abundance: NA
d_gene: TRBD1
j_gene: TRBJ2-7
v_gene: TRBV6-6
CDR3aa: CASSYSGGTGTREQYF
CDR3nt: TGTGCCAGCAGTTACTCGGGCGGGACAGGGACACGCGAGCAGTACTTC

abundance: NA
d_gene: NA
j_gene: TRBJ1-3
v_gene: TRBV6-5
CDR3aa: CASSFLGRSGNTIYF
CDR3nt: TGTGCCAGCAGCTTTCTGGGGCGCTCTGGAAACACCATATATTTT

abundance: NA
d_gene: NA
j_gene: TRBJ2-3
v_gene: TRBV18
CDR3aa: CASSPRVDTQYF
CDR3nt: TGTGCCAGCTCACCACGAGTGGATACGCAGTATTTT

abundance: NA
d_gene: TRBD1
j_gene: TRBJ1-2
v_gene: TRBV2
CDR3aa: CASSLGQGNYGYTF
CDR3nt: TGTGCCAGCAGTTTGGGACAGGGGAACTATGGCTACACCTTC

abundance: NA
d_gene: TRBD1
j_gene: TRBJ2-5
v_gene: TRBV5-6
CDR3aa: CASSLLQGTQETQYF
CDR3nt: TGTGCCAGCAGCTTGTTACAGGGGACCCAAGAGACCCAGTACTTC

abundance: NA
d_gene: NA
j_gene: TRBJ2-2
v_gene: TRBV3-1/TRBV3-2
CDR3aa: CASSQVPGQGTPGELFF
CDR3nt: TGTGCCAGCAGCCAAGTTCCAGGGCAGGGGACCCCCGGGGAGCTGTTTTTT

abundance: NA
d_gene: TRBD2
j_gene: TRBJ2-3
v_gene: TRBV10-3
CDR3aa: CAIRRLAGAPGCRELTDTQYF
CDR3nt: TGTGCCATCAGAAGACTAGCGGGAGCCCCGGGTTGTCGTGAACTTACAGATACGCAGTATTTT

abundance: NA
d_gene: NA
j_gene: TRBJ1-5
v_gene: TRBV2
CDR3aa: CASKVGQGSNQPQHF
CDR3nt: TGTGCCAGCAAGGTCGGGCAGGGCAGCAATCAGCCCCAGCATTTT

abundance: NA
d_gene: NA
j_gene: TRBJ1-6
v_gene: TRBV7-2
CDR3aa: CASSPDDRTPLHF
CDR3nt: TGTGCCAGCAGCCCAGATGACAGGACACCCCTCCACTTT

abundance: once
d_gene: TRBD1
j_gene: TRBJ1-4
v_gene: TRBV19
CDR3aa: CASSIQDRDEKLFF
CDR3nt: TGTGCCAGTAGTATTCAGGACAGGGATGAAAAACTGTTTTTT

abundance: NA
d_gene: TRBD2
j_gene: TRBJ2-3
v_gene: TRBV2
CDR3aa: CASSPFFGLAGEQDTQYF
CDR3nt: TGTGCCAGCAGTCCCTTTTTCGGACTAGCGGGAGAACAAGATACGCAGTATTTT

abundance: NA
d_gene: NA
j_gene: TRBJ2-7
v_gene: TRBV2
CDR3aa: CASSEVGGGYEQYF
CDR3nt: TGTGCCAGCAGTGAAGTAGGGGGGGGCTACGAGCAGTACTTC

abundance: NA
d_gene: NA
j_gene: TRBJ2-7
v_gene: TRBV6-5
CDR3aa: CASSPDSPPYEQYF
CDR3nt: TGTGCCAGCAGCCCGGACTCTCCTCCCTACGAGCAGTACTTC

abundance: NA
d_gene: TRBD1
j_gene: TRBJ2-7
v_gene: TRBV6-6
CDR3aa: CASRPGQGLAYEQYF
CDR3nt: TGTGCCAGCAGACCCGGACAGGGGCTTGCCTACGAGCAGTACTTC

abundance: NA
d_gene: NA
j_gene: TRBJ2-7
v_gene: TRBV19
CDR3aa: CASSPLFSSYEQYF
CDR3nt: TGTGCCAGTAGTCCGTTATTTAGCTCCTACGAGCAGTACTTC

abundance: NA
d_gene: NA
j_gene: TRBJ1-2
v_gene: TRBV29-1
CDR3aa: CSVLTGWTGYTF
CDR3nt: TGCAGCGTTCTGACAGGTTGGACCGGCTACACCTTC

abundance: NA
d_gene: TRBD1
j_gene: TRBJ2-4
v_gene: TRBV15
CDR3aa: CATQGVIQYF
CDR3nt: TGTGCCACCCAGGGGGTCATTCAGTACTTC